Listed below are T cell receptor beta chains from one sample, sequenced in a study of beta chain features in type 1 diabetes. Some clones are missing from TCRdb's copy, which holds only in-frame ones; the method was immunoSEQ multiplex PCR. Of 600,000 or so clones listed, around 15% are singletons. Material: naive CD4+ T cells from blood. The receptors originated from a man between 18 and 35 years old with type 1 diabetes. Each CDR3 is given with its conserved first and last residue. A D gene is named only where the DNA matches it firmly. The listing skips clone size in some rows; elsewhere it reads once, few, many or a size class.

cdr3_length	v_call	clone_size	j_call	d_call	cdr3_nt	cdr3_aa
15	TRBV19	.	TRBJ2-1	TRBD2	TGTGCCAGTAGTATTGGAGCGGGAGGGGACAATGAGCAGTTCTTC	CASSIGAGGDNEQFF
19	TRBV30	.	TRBJ2-5	TRBD2	TGTGCCTGGAGTGGGACTAGCGGGAGGCCCAGGATTTTGTTAGAGACCCAGTACTTC	CAWSGTSGRPRILLETQYF
17	TRBV5-1	few	TRBJ2-2	TRBD1	TGCGCCAGCAGCTTACCTCGACAGGGGCAGAACACCGGGGAGCTGTTTTTT	CASSLPRQGQNTGELFF
14	TRBV29-1	.	TRBJ2-2	.	TGCAGCGTTTCGGGGAGTTCGAACACCGGGGAGCTGTTTTTT	CSVSGSSNTGELFF
13	TRBV7-9	few	TRBJ1-3	.	TGTGCCAGCAGGCAGGGAACCGGAAACACCATATATTTT	CASRQGTGNTIYF
15	TRBV7-9	.	TRBJ2-5	TRBD2	TGTGCCAGCAGCTTACCGGCGGGGGAGGAAGAGACCCAGTACTTC	CASSLPAGEEETQYF
16	TRBV7-9	few	TRBJ2-7	TRBD2	TGTGCCAGCAGTAACCGGGACTACGGTCGCTCCTACGAGCAGTACTTC	CASSNRDYGRSYEQYF
14	TRBV2	few	TRBJ2-7	TRBD2	TGTGCCAGCAGTGAAACTAGCGGGAGTTACGAGCAGTACTTC	CASSETSGSYEQYF
13	TRBV18	few	TRBJ2-1	.	TGTGCCAGCTCACCGGGTCAGGGGCGTGAGCAGTTCTTC	CASSPGQGREQFF
13	TRBV2	few	TRBJ2-3	.	TGTGCCAGCAGTGAGGACTTTCCAGATACGCAGTATTTT	CASSEDFPDTQYF
15	TRBV5-6	once	TRBJ1-1	TRBD1	TGTGCCAGCAGCCGGACAGGGCGGTCGGCCACTGAAGCTTTCTTT	CASSRTGRSATEAFF
14	TRBV4-2	.	TRBJ2-3	TRBD1	TGTGCCAGCAAGACAGGGCATAGCACAGATACGCAGTATTTT	CASKTGHSTDTQYF
14	TRBV7-9	few	TRBJ2-3	.	TGTGCCAGCAGCTTAGGACAGAGCACAGATACGCAGTATTTT	CASSLGQSTDTQYF
14	TRBV11-2	few	TRBJ2-5	.	TGTGCCAGCAGCTTAGGTTTGCACCAAGAGACCCAGTACTTC	CASSLGLHQETQYF
15	TRBV4-1	few	TRBJ2-5	TRBD2	TGCGCCAGCAGCCGGAGGGGAGGGGACCAAGAGACCCAGTACTTC	CASSRRGGDQETQYF
11	TRBV28	.	TRBJ2-1	.	TGTGCCAGCAGTTTGTACAATGAGCAGTTCTTC	CASSLYNEQFF
15	TRBV6-5	few	TRBJ1-4	TRBD1	TGTGCCAGCAGTTACTACGGGACAGAGAATGAAAAACTGTTTTTT	CASSYYGTENEKLFF
12	TRBV10-3	.	TRBJ2-7	TRBD1	TGTGCCATCAGTGCTGGACAGGGTCGGAGGTACTTC	CAISAGQGRRYF
15	TRBV30	.	TRBJ2-3	TRBD1	TGTGCCTGGAGTTCTAACAGGGGTGCCACAGATACGCAGTATTTT	CAWSSNRGATDTQYF
18	TRBV7-3	few	TRBJ2-5	TRBD2	TGTGCCAGCAGGCCCGGGACTAGCGGGGGCAAACCCCAAGAGACCCAGTACTTC	CASRPGTSGGKPQETQYF
15	TRBV18	.	TRBJ2-7	TRBD1	TGTGCCAGCTCACCTTCAGGACAGGGGTCCTACGAGCAGTACTTC	CASSPSGQGSYEQYF
15	TRBV9	.	TRBJ2-7	.	TGTGCCAGCAGCGTGACAGCGGATAGACTCTACGAGCAGTACTTC	CASSVTADRLYEQYF
16	TRBV10-2	few	TRBJ1-5	.	TGCGCCAGCAGTGAGATCCACAGGGTGGGTAATCAGCCCCAGCATTTT	CASSEIHRVGNQPQHF
14	TRBV7-2	.	TRBJ2-1	TRBD2	TGTGCCAGCAGGCCGGGACTAGCGGTCAATGAGCAGTTCTTC	CASRPGLAVNEQFF
14	TRBV15	few	TRBJ2-3	.	TGTGCCACCAGCAGAGGATCTAGTAAGGATACGCAGTATTTT	CATSRGSSKDTQYF
13	TRBV6-1	.	TRBJ2-7	.	TGTGCCAGCAGTGAAAGGTTGAAGGACGAGCAGTACTTC	CASSERLKDEQYF
14	TRBV7-2	.	TRBJ1-1	.	TGTGCCAGCAGCCAAAGACAGCCGGCCGTTGAAGCTTTCTTT	CASSQRQPAVEAFF
15	TRBV28	few	TRBJ2-4	TRBD2	TGTGCCAGCAGTCAAGCGGGATTGGCCAAAAACATTCAGTACTTC	CASSQAGLAKNIQYF
14	TRBV9	few	TRBJ2-3	.	TGTGCCAGCAGCGTAGGACAGTTGACAGATACGCAGTATTTT	CASSVGQLTDTQYF
13	TRBV2	few	TRBJ1-1	.	TGTGCCAGCAGAATGACAGGGAACACTGAAGCTTTCTTT	CASRMTGNTEAFF
14	TRBV19	.	TRBJ2-7	TRBD1	TGTGCCAGTAGTACCCGACAGGGTCCCAACGAGCAGTACTTC	CASSTRQGPNEQYF
16	TRBV11-1	.	TRBJ2-2	.	TGTGCCAGCAGCTTAGTGACAGGGAGGGCCACCGGGGAGCTGTTTTTT	CASSLVTGRATGELFF
14	TRBV30	.	TRBJ1-1	.	TGTGGTAGGTCGGGCCCCGGAGGGTACACTGAAGCTTTCTTT	CGRSGPGGYTEAFF
11	TRBV5-6	.	TRBJ1-1	.	TGTGCCAGCAGCAGGTCCACTGAAGCTTTCTTT	CASSRSTEAFF
11	TRBV30	.	TRBJ1-3	.	TGTGCCCGACGCTCTGGAAACACCATATATTTT	CARRSGNTIYF
15	TRBV9	.	TRBJ2-6	.	TGTGCCAGCAGCGTGGGACCGTTCTCAGGAAACGTCCTGACTTTC	CASSVGPFSGNVLTF
14	TRBV27	few	TRBJ2-7	.	TGTGCCAGCAGTTTATCGCCAGACAGCTACGAGCAGTACTTC	CASSLSPDSYEQYF
13	TRBV30	few	TRBJ1-1	.	TGTGCCTGGAGGGGACAATTCAACACTGAAGCTTTCTTT	CAWRGQFNTEAFF
13	TRBV29-1	few	TRBJ1-4	TRBD1	TGCAGCGTTGGGGGACAGCTTAATGAAAAACTGTTTTTT	CSVGGQLNEKLFF
15	TRBV4-1	.	TRBJ2-3	.	TGCGCCAGCAGCCAAGAAGGCGGGGGCCCAGATACGCAGTATTTT	CASSQEGGGPDTQYF
15	TRBV19	.	TRBJ1-2	.	TGTGCCAGTAGTGCCTCCAGGGGAACTTTGTATGGCTACACCTTC	CASSASRGTLYGYTF
11	TRBV20-1	.	TRBJ2-2	.	TGCAGTGTGGGTTCCACCGGGGAGCTGTTTTTT	CSVGSTGELFF
13	TRBV30	few	TRBJ1-1	TRBD1	TGTGCCTGGAGTGTGGACAGGGTGACTGAAGCTTTCTTT	CAWSVDRVTEAFF
14	TRBV6-6	few	TRBJ1-5	.	TGTGCCAGCAGGCAGGGGATAGGGCCAACGCCCCAGCATTTT	CASRQGIGPTPQHF
16	TRBV7-9	many	TRBJ2-7	.	TGTGCCAGCAGCCGGGCGGCAGGATCGAGCTCCTACGAGCAGTACTTC	CASSRAAGSSSYEQYF
11	TRBV30	few	TRBJ1-1	.	TGTGCCTGGAGTTTATTCACTGAAGCTTTCTTT	CAWSLFTEAFF